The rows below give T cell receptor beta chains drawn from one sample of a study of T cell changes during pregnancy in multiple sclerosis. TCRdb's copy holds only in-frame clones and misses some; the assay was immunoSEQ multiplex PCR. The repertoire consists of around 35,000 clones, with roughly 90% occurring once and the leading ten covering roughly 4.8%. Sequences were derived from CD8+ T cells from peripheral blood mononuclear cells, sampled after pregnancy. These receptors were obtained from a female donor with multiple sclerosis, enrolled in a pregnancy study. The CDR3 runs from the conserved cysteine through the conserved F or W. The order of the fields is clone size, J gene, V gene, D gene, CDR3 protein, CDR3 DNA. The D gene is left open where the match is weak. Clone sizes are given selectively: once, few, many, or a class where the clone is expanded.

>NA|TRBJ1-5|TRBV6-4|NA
CASSESSGGNQPQHF
TGTGCCAGCAGTGAAAGTTCAGGGGGCAATCAGCCCCAGCATTTT
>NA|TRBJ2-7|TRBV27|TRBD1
CASSTGTGAYEQYF
TGTGCCAGCAGTACCGGGACAGGGGCCTACGAGCAGTACTTC
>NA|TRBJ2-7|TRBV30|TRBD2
CAWSPGTSGGFDYEQYF
TGTGCCTGGAGTCCCGGGACTAGCGGGGGCTTTGACTACGAGCAGTACTTC
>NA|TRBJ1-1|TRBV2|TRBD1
CASTYPRDRGGTEAFF
TGTGCCAGCACCTACCCCCGGGACAGGGGGGGCACTGAAGCTTTCTTT
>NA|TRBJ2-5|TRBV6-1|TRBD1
CASSEAGGTGGETQYF
TGTGCCAGCAGTGAAGCGGGGGGGACAGGGGGAGAGACCCAGTACTTC
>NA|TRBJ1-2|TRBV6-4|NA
CASSESGAGVEGYTF
TGTGCCAGCAGTGAGTCGGGCGCGGGAGTCGAGGGCTACACCTTC
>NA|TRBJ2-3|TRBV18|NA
CASSPQGLPTDTQYF
TGTGCCAGCTCACCACAGGGGCTCCCGACAGATACGCAGTATTTT
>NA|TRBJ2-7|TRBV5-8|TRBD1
CASSLGEPHGTGSYEQYF
TGTGCCAGCAGCTTGGGTGAGCCCCACGGGACAGGTTCCTACGAGCAGTACTTC
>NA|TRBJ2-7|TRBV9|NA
CASSPKSSGTHTYEQYF
TGTGCCAGCAGCCCCAAAAGCTCCGGGACACACACCTACGAGCAGTACTTC
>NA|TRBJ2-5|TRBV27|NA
CASSLSGRQETQYF
TGTGCCAGCAGCCTCTCAGGGCGGCAAGAGACCCAGTACTTC
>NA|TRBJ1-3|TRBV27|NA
CASSPLGTTGNTIYF
TGTGCCAGCAGCCCCCTTGGGACAACTGGAAACACCATATATTTT
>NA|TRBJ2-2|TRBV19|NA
CASSGWTASTGELFF
TGTGCCAGTAGTGGATGGACAGCCTCCACCGGGGAGCTGTTTTTT
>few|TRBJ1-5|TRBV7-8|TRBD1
CASSAGTANQPQHF
TGTGCCAGCAGCGCAGGGACAGCAAATCAGCCCCAGCATTTT
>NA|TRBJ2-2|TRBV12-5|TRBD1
CASGFGTGTGELFF
TGTGCTAGTGGTTTCGGGACAGGGACTGGGGAGCTGTTTTTT
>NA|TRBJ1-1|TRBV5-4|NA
CASTKQQGNTEAFF
TGTGCCAGCACCAAGCAACAGGGGAACACTGAAGCTTTCTTT
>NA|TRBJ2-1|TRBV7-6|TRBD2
CASSRTSGGVDEQFF
TGTGCCAGCAGCAGGACTAGCGGGGGGGTTGATGAGCAGTTCTTC
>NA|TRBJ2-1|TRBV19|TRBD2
CASGGWSYNEQFF
TGTGCCAGCGGGGGGTGGTCCTACAATGAGCAGTTCTTC
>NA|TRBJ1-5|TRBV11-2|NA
CASSLVPSEPQHF
TGTGCCAGCAGCTTAGTCCCTTCGGAGCCCCAGCATTTT
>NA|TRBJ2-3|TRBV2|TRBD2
CASIGLTSGATDTQYF
TGTGCCAGCATCGGACTGACTAGCGGGGCAACAGATACGCAGTATTTT
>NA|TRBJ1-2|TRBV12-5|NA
CASGLGTPGYTF
TGTGCTAGTGGTTTGGGGACACCCGGCTACACCTTC
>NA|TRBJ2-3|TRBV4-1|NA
CASSQILLGGDTDTQYF
TGCGCCAGCAGCCAGATCCTACTAGGGGGGGATACAGATACGCAGTATTTT
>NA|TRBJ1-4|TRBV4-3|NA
CASSQRWAGGNEKLFF
TGCGCCAGCAGCCAAAGATGGGCCGGAGGTAATGAAAAACTGTTTTTT
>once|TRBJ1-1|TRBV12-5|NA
CASGLGENTEAFF
TGTGCTAGTGGTTTGGGAGAGAACACTGAAGCTTTCTTT
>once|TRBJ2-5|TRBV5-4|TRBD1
CASSPWDRGRQETQYF
TGTGCCAGCAGCCCCTGGGACAGGGGAAGGCAAGAGACCCAGTACTTC
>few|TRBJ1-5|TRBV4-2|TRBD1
CASSAGGNQPQHF
TGTGCCAGCAGCGCAGGGGGGAATCAGCCCCAGCATTTT
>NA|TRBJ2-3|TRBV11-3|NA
CASSFPPGDTQYF
TGTGCCAGCAGCTTCCCGCCCGGGGATACGCAGTATTTT
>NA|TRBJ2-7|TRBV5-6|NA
CASSALTGEQYF
TGTGCCAGCAGCGCGTTAACGGGCGAGCAGTACTTC
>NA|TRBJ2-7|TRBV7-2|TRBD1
CASSNWDRGGEQYF
TGTGCCAGCAGCAACTGGGACAGGGGGGGCGAGCAGTACTTC
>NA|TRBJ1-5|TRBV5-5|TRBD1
CASSTGVYNQPQHF
TGTGCCAGCAGCACAGGGGTCTACAATCAGCCCCAGCATTTT
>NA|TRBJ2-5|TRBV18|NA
CASSPPGRAIQETQYF
TGTGCCAGCTCACCACCGGGCAGGGCAATCCAAGAGACCCAGTACTTC
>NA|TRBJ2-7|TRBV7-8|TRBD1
CASSRPEQRQAGGWGEQYF
TGTGCCAGCAGCCGACCCGAACAAAGACAGGCAGGGGGCTGGGGCGAGCAGTACTTC
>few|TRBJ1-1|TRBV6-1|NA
CASSERGITEAFF
TGTGCCAGCAGTGAGCGGGGAATTACTGAAGCTTTCTTT
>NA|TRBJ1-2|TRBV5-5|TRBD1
CASLPFRDRGDGYTF
TGTGCCAGCCTCCCCTTCCGCGACAGGGGAGATGGCTACACCTTC
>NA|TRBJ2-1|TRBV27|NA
CASSPPGTIPNEQFF
TGTGCCAGCAGTCCCCCCGGGACAATCCCCAATGAGCAGTTCTTC
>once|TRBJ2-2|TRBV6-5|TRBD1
CASSPSGGRSGELFF
TGTGCCAGCAGTCCCTCAGGGGGTCGTTCCGGGGAGCTGTTTTTT
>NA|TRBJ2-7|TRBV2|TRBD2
CASSGTSGGGYEQYF
TGTGCCAGCAGTGGGACTAGCGGGGGAGGCTACGAGCAGTACTTC
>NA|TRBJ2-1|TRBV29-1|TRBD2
CSVERLAGGRDEQFF
TGCAGCGTTGAAAGATTAGCGGGGGGGCGGGATGAGCAGTTCTTC
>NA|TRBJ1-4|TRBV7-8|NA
CASSSTGVLLEKLFF
TGTGCCAGCAGCTCGACAGGCGTCTTACTAGAAAAACTGTTTTTT
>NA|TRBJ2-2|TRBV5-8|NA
CASSKLRTGELFF
TGTGCCAGCAGCAAATTGCGGACCGGGGAGCTGTTTTTT
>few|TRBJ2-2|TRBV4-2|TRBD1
CASSQQQGETGELFF
TGTGCCAGCAGCCAACAACAGGGGGAGACCGGGGAGCTGTTTTTT
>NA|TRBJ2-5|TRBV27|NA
CASSFEGTLGETQYF
TGTGCCAGCAGTTTTGAGGGCACGTTGGGCGAGACCCAGTACTTC
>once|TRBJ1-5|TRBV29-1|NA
CSALTGMGQPQHF
TGCAGCGCCCTCACAGGGATGGGTCAGCCCCAGCATTTT
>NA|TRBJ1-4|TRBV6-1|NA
CASSEDRDNEKLFF
TGTGCCAGCAGTGAAGACAGGGATAATGAAAAACTGTTTTTT
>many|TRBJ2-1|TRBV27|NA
CASSPWTHSSYNEQFF
TGTGCCAGCAGTCCGTGGACACACAGCTCCTACAATGAGCAGTTCTTC
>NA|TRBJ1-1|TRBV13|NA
CASSLSLRRVMNTEAFF
TGTGCCAGCAGCCTATCGTTAAGACGGGTCATGAACACTGAAGCTTTCTTT
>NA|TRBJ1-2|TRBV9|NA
CASSVSRGVNYGYTF
TGTGCCAGCAGCGTTAGTAGGGGCGTTAACTATGGCTACACCTTC
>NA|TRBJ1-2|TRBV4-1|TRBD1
CASSPLTGIYGYTF
TGCGCCAGCAGCCCCCTGACAGGGATCTATGGCTACACCTTC
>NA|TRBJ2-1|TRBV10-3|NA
CAISESMTGKALNEQFF
TGTGCCATCAGTGAGTCAATGACAGGCAAAGCCCTCAATGAGCAGTTCTTC
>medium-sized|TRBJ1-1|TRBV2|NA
CASSETGIMNTEAFF
TGTGCCAGCAGTGAAACAGGGATCATGAACACTGAAGCTTTCTTT
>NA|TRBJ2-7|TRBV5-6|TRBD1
CASSPGQGAYEQYF
TGTGCCAGCAGTCCGGGACAGGGGGCTTACGAGCAGTACTTC
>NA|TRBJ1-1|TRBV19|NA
CASMGGYTEAFF
TGTGCCAGTATGGGGGGATACACTGAAGCTTTCTTT
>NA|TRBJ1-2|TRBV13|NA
CASSDVTGPDYGYTF
TGTGCCAGCAGCGATGTTACAGGGCCGGACTATGGCTACACCTTC
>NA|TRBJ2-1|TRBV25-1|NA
CASILGGEQFF
TGTGCCAGCATCTTGGGGGGTGAGCAGTTCTTC
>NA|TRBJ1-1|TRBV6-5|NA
CASSTHSGTEAFF
TGTGCCAGCAGTACACACTCAGGTACTGAAGCTTTCTTT
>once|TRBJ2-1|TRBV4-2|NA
CASSQEGGGGLLNEQFF
TGTGCCAGCAGCCAAGAGGGGGGCGGGGGCCTTTTGAATGAGCAGTTCTTC